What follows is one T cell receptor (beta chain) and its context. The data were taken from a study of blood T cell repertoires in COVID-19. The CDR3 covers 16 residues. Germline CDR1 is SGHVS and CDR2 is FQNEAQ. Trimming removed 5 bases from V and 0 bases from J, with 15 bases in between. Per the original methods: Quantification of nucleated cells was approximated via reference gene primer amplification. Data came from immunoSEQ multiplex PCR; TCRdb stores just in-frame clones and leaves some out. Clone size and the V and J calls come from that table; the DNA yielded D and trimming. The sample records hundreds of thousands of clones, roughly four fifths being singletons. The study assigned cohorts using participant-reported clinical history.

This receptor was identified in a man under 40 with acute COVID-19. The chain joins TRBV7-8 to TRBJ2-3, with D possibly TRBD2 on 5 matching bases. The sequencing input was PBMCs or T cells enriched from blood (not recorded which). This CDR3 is CASSPRDPPSTDTQYF. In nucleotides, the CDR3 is TGTGCCAGCAGCCCCCGGGATCCTCCTAGCACAGATACGCAGTATTTT.